Listed below are T cell receptor beta chains from one sample, sequenced in a study of beta chain features in type 1 diabetes. The method was immunoSEQ multiplex PCR; TCRdb's version includes in-frame clones alone and lacks a portion of them. The sample contains 200,000 to 250,000 clones, 16% of which appear only once. Input material: naive CD4+ T cells from blood. The origin of the receptors is a young man with type 1 diabetes. Both conserved end residues are part of each CDR3.

v_gene	len	j_gene	CDR3aa
TRBV5-1	16	TRBJ1-1	CASSADRPLMNTEAFF
TRBV28	16	TRBJ1-4	CASTVPLRGTNEKLFF
TRBV14	15	TRBJ1-2	CASSQDHQQGRGYTF
TRBV25-1	17	TRBJ2-1	CASSGGRQLSSYNEQFF
TRBV4-2	16	TRBJ2-7	CASSQVWSRALGEQYF
TRBV27	13	TRBJ1-2	CASSNRVNYGYTF
TRBV9	14	TRBJ2-3	CASSVALTTDTQYF
TRBV30	15	TRBJ2-7	CAWSVLRAENYEQYF
TRBV6-5	15	TRBJ2-2	CASSYLGPNTGELFF
TRBV2	10	TRBJ2-5	CASSDRSMYF
TRBV5-1	14	TRBJ2-1	CASSLGTLGGEQFF
TRBV7-7	15	TRBJ2-2	CASSFGAGLAGELFF